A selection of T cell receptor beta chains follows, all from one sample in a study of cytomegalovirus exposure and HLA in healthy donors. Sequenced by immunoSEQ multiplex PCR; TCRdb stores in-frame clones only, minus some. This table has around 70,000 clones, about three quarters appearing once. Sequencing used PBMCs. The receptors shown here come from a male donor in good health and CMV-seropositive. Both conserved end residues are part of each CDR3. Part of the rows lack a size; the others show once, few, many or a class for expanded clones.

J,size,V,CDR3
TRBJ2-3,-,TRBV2,CASRGDKLTDTQYF
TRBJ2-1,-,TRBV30,CAWSTPGPVGRERFF
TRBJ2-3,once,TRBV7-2,CASSLGGGFSRDTQYF
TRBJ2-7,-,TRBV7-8,CASSLREVAFTYEQYF
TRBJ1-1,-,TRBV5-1,CASSLGQGEGSTEAFF
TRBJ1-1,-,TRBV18,CASSNAPGGTEAFF
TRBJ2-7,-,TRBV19,CASSSPGQGAYEQYF
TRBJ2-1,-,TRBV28,CATPGQGYNEQFF
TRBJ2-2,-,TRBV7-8,CASRRNTGDPGELFF
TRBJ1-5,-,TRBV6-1,CASSGQGGQPQHF
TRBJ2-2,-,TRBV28,CASSLSGSNTGELFF
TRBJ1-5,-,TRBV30,CAWSGDRVIQPQHF
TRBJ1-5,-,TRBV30,CAWSGTGPQPQHF
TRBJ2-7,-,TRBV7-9,CASSNDRSSYEQYF
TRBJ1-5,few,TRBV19,CASSIAPAGDNQPQHF
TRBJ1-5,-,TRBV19,CASSLRSNQPQHF
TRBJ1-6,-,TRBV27,CASTGIHF
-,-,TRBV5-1,CASSPRQGAYEQYF
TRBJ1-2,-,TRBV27,CASRKTGQNYGYTF
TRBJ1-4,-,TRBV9,CASSVLANEKLFF
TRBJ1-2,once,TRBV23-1,CASSQSSRSYYGYTF
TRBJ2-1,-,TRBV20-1,CSATKLAEQFF
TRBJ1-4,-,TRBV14,CASSQESRATNEKLFF
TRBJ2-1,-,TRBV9,CASSVGLAGEYNEQFF